This T cell receptor beta chain was captured in a study of vaccination and CD4 T cells after COVID-19. Across the study: The stimulating agents, overlapping spike peptides, came from SARS-CoV-2, HCoV-NL63, HCoV-OC43 and HCoV-229E. Control cultures were given a CEFX pool, an HIV-1 Nef pool, or no peptide.

Study results and caveats: The cohort comprised relatively few convalescent patients, and no early post-infection timepoints were analyzed.

The Oncomine TCR Beta short-read assay sequenced DNA from cultured CD4+ T cells. Extraction of genomic DNA was performed on cultured CD4+ T cells. TCRdb ran MiXCR on the PCR reads and lists one entry per CDR3 protein. The data hold roughly 11,000 distinct CDR3 sequences, with around 30% observed a single time. As concerns this clonotype: The antigen is undetermined.

This sample's treatment: roughly 10-day PBMC culture with coronavirus spike peptide pools or control peptides (ViraFEST assay). One should note that the unexposed donor's CD4+ T cells were collected before the COVID-19 pandemic (2011-2018). This CDR3 region has 14 residues. Germline V gene sequence: CDR1 MNHEY, CDR2 SVGEGT. Trimming cost V 9 bases and J 1 base, with 14 bases left between them. Sequenced material: CD4+ T cells from blood, cultured in vitro. The receptor was isolated from a human donor in good health. The J gene is TRBJ2-3, the V gene TRBV6-2 or TRBV6-3; D gene ambiguous. CDR3 nucleotides: TGTGCCAGTTTCATACCAGGAGGCACAGATACGCAGTATTTT. It specifies CASFIPGGTDTQYF.